The rows below give T cell receptor beta chains drawn from one sample of a study of T cell changes during pregnancy in multiple sclerosis. Generated by immunoSEQ multiplex PCR, the TCRdb table keeps only in-frame clones and is missing some. This table has some 41,000 clones, around nine tenths appearing once. Sample: CD8+ T cells from peripheral blood mononuclear cells, taken in the first trimester of pregnancy. Receptors originate from a female donor with multiple sclerosis, enrolled in a pregnancy study. CDR3s include the opening cysteine and the closing phenylalanine or tryptophan. Each record gives: clone size, V gene, J gene, D gene, CDR3 DNA, CDR3 protein. D genes are given only for firm matches. Where a row states a size, it is once, few, many or the class of an expanded clone; other rows omit it.

few	TRBV9	TRBJ1-2	TRBD1	TGTGCCAGCAACCGGAACAGGGGTGATGGCTACACCTTC	CASNRNRGDGYTF
NA	TRBV7-3	TRBJ2-3	TRBD2	TGTGCCAGCAGCGACGGGGCGGGGGGGCCCACAGATACGCAGTATTTT	CASSDGAGGPTDTQYF
NA	TRBV20-1	TRBJ2-5	TRBD2	TGCAGCGGGGGGGGGCGAGAGACCCAGTACTTC	CSGGGRETQYF
NA	TRBV14	TRBJ2-7	TRBD2	TGTGCCAGCAGCACTCGACTAGCGAGAGACTACGAGCAGTACTTC	CASSTRLARDYEQYF
NA	TRBV7-9	TRBJ1-1	TRBD1	TGTGCCAGCAGCGGACCGGGACAGGGGATCACTGAAGCTTTCTTT	CASSGPGQGITEAFF
NA	TRBV6-4	TRBJ1-6	NA	TGTGCCAGCAGTGAACAGGCTTCCGATAATTCACCCCTCCACTTT	CASSEQASDNSPLHF
NA	TRBV7-9	TRBJ1-2	NA	TGTGCCAGCAGCCGTAGCTTGGATAACTATGGCTACACCTTC	CASSRSLDNYGYTF
NA	TRBV19	TRBJ1-2	NA	TGTGCCAGTAGTATTATTTCCGGGGACAACTACTATGGCTACACCTTC	CASSIISGDNYYGYTF
NA	TRBV27	TRBJ2-7	TRBD2	TGTGCCAGCAGTCTAGCGGGGGGCAACTACGAGCAGTACTTC	CASSLAGGNYEQYF
NA	TRBV18	TRBJ1-4	NA	TGTGCCAGCTCATCGGCAGGACAACCAACTAATGAAAAACTGTTTTTT	CASSSAGQPTNEKLFF
NA	TRBV11-1	TRBJ2-7	TRBD2	TGTGCCAGCAGCTCCGGACTAGCGGGCTTTACTTCACTCTACGAGCAGTACTTC	CASSSGLAGFTSLYEQYF
NA	TRBV9	TRBJ1-2	TRBD1	TGTGCCAGCAGCGTAGCTAGGACAGGGGCTCAAAACTATGGCTACACCTTC	CASSVARTGAQNYGYTF
NA	TRBV27	TRBJ2-1	TRBD2	TGTGCCAGCACCCTATTACTAGCGGGGGGGCTAGCTGAGCAGTTCTTC	CASTLLLAGGLAEQFF
NA	TRBV4-2	TRBJ2-5	TRBD2	TGTGCCAGCAGCCAAGGGGAGCGGGGGGGCAGCGAGACCCAGTACTTC	CASSQGERGGSETQYF
NA	TRBV18	TRBJ2-5	TRBD2	TGTGCCAGCTCACCACGTTACGGCGGGGGGGCTGAGGAGACCCAGTACTTC	CASSPRYGGGAEETQYF
once	TRBV19	TRBJ2-1	TRBD2	TGTGCCAGTAGGGCCACTAGCGGGGCAGACAATGAGCAGTTCTTC	CASRATSGADNEQFF
NA	TRBV7-2	TRBJ1-3	TRBD1	TGTGCCAGCAGCTTGGACAGGGGGCCGGGAAACACCATATATTTT	CASSLDRGPGNTIYF
many	TRBV6-4	TRBJ1-1	NA	TGTGCCAGCAGTGACACTCTGGAGGGTTACACTGAAGCTTTCTTT	CASSDTLEGYTEAFF
NA	TRBV27	TRBJ1-5	NA	TGTGCCAGCAGTTTATTGGCAAGCAATCAGCCCCAGCATTTT	CASSLLASNQPQHF
NA	TRBV11-2	TRBJ2-7	TRBD2	TGTGCCAGCAGCTTGGCCACAGGCGGGGGCTACGAGCAGTACTTC	CASSLATGGGYEQYF
NA	TRBV7-9	TRBJ2-1	TRBD2	TGTGCCAGCAGCAATAGCGGGGGTCGCTCCTACAATGAGCAGTTCTTC	CASSNSGGRSYNEQFF
once	TRBV7-6	TRBJ2-1	NA	TGTGCCAGCAGCTTAGGCTCCGACAGGACTTACAATGAGCAGTTCTTC	CASSLGSDRTYNEQFF
NA	TRBV6-5	TRBJ1-1	TRBD1	TGTGCCAGCAGTCCCGGGACAGGCACTGAAGCTTTCTTT	CASSPGTGTEAFF
NA	TRBV6-5	TRBJ2-1	TRBD2	TGTGCCAGCAGCATACTAGCGGGGCAATACAATGAGCAGTTCTTC	CASSILAGQYNEQFF
few	TRBV4-3	TRBJ2-5	TRBD2	TGCGCCAGCAGCCAAGGGGTTGGTAGCGGGGCCGAGACCCAGTACTTC	CASSQGVGSGAETQYF
few	TRBV7-3	TRBJ1-1	NA	TGTGCCAGCAGCCCTCTCGGGGGAGGGTTTGGGACTGAAGCTTTCTTT	CASSPLGGGFGTEAFF
NA	TRBV2	TRBJ1-2	NA	TGTGCCAGCAGTCATCATCTAGGTAACTATGGCTACACCTTC	CASSHHLGNYGYTF
NA	TRBV7-6	TRBJ2-3	TRBD2	TGTGCCAGCAGCTTAGAAATTGGCGGACTAGCGGGCACAGATACGCAGTATTTT	CASSLEIGGLAGTDTQYF
NA	TRBV27	TRBJ1-5	NA	TGTGCCAGCAGTTTCGGACATAGCAATCAGCCCCAGCATTTT	CASSFGHSNQPQHF
NA	TRBV9	TRBJ1-1	TRBD1	TGTGCCAGCAGCCTCACGAAACAGGGGATGAACACTGAAGCTTTCTTT	CASSLTKQGMNTEAFF
once	TRBV4-3	TRBJ2-2	TRBD2	TGCGCCAGCAGCCAGGGGGGAGGGGAGACCGGGGAGCTGTTTTTT	CASSQGGGETGELFF
NA	TRBV5-1	TRBJ1-1	NA	TGCGCCAGCAGCTTGGACCAACGATCGAGAACTGAAGCTTTCTTT	CASSLDQRSRTEAFF
once	TRBV9	TRBJ2-7	NA	TGTGCCAGCAGCGTAGAGGGGGGGCGCGGGGGCGAGCAGTACTTC	CASSVEGGRGGEQYF
NA	TRBV6-5	TRBJ2-7	TRBD2	TGTGCCAGCAGTTACCGCGGGGGGGGCGAGCAGTACTTC	CASSYRGGGEQYF
NA	TRBV4-3	TRBJ1-6	NA	TGCGCCAGCAGCCAAGGGCTTGATTCACCCCTCCACTTT	CASSQGLDSPLHF
NA	TRBV29-1	TRBJ2-2	NA	TGCAGCGCCCTGGGGGCGGCGAGGGAGCTGTTTTTT	CSALGAARELFF
NA	TRBV5-5	TRBJ1-4	NA	TGTGCCAGCAGCTTGGATGGGCCTAATGAAAAACTGTTTTTT	CASSLDGPNEKLFF
NA	TRBV4-1	TRBJ1-2	NA	TGCGCCAGCAGCAAGATACGACAGGTCGATGAAGGGTATGGCTACACCTTC	CASSKIRQVDEGYGYTF
NA	TRBV7-2	TRBJ1-5	NA	TGTGCCAGCAGCTTAGCGGCTTATAGCAATCAGCCCCAGCATTTT	CASSLAAYSNQPQHF
NA	TRBV13	TRBJ2-3	TRBD2	TGTGCCACCAGACAGGCGGGGGGGCCTCCAGATACGCAGTATTTT	CATRQAGGPPDTQYF
NA	TRBV30	TRBJ1-1	NA	TGTGCCTGGAGTGTATATTCTCAGGGGCCGAACACTGAAGCTTTCTTT	CAWSVYSQGPNTEAFF
NA	TRBV6-5	TRBJ2-2	TRBD2	TGTGCCAGCAGTTTAGCGGGGGGGGCGGACGGGGAGCTGTTTTTT	CASSLAGGADGELFF
NA	TRBV2	TRBJ1-2	NA	TGTGCCAGCAGTGAAGGGGGGGACACCTTC	CASSEGGDTF
NA	TRBV7-2	TRBJ1-5	NA	TGTGCCAGCAGCTTAACAGGGAAGAATCAGCCCCAGCATTTT	CASSLTGKNQPQHF
NA	TRBV27	TRBJ2-1	TRBD1	TGTGCCAGCAGCCGGACAGGGGGTTTCAATGAGCAGTTCTTC	CASSRTGGFNEQFF
NA	TRBV15	TRBJ2-7	NA	TGTGCCACCAGCAGAGATCGGGGTACCCCTTCCTACGAGCAGTACTTC	CATSRDRGTPSYEQYF
NA	TRBV7-3	TRBJ1-3	NA	TGTGCCAGCAGCTTATCAGGGTCGGGAAACACCATATATTTT	CASSLSGSGNTIYF
NA	TRBV4-2	TRBJ2-5	TRBD2	TGTGCCAGCAGCCAAGTCGAGACTAGCGGAATCGAAGAGACCCAGTACTTC	CASSQVETSGIEETQYF
NA	TRBV4-1	TRBJ1-1	NA	TGCGCCAGCAGCCAAATCGGGGGTAGAGGGGACACTGAAGCTTTCTTT	CASSQIGGRGDTEAFF
many	TRBV6-4	TRBJ1-1	TRBD1	TGTGCCAGCAGTGAGGCGACAGGGGGTACTGAAGCTTTCTTT	CASSEATGGTEAFF
NA	TRBV29-1	TRBJ2-5	TRBD1	TGCAGCGTTGAAGATAAGGGGCAGGGGGCAAGAGAGACCCAGTACTTC	CSVEDKGQGARETQYF
NA	TRBV13	TRBJ1-2	TRBD1	TGTGCCAGCAGCTTAGGCCCCGAGTCAGGGGGCAACTATGGCTACACCTTC	CASSLGPESGGNYGYTF
NA	TRBV7-9	TRBJ2-3	NA	TGTGCCAGCAGCTTGGCCTCAGCCGGGGGATATACGCAGTATTTT	CASSLASAGGYTQYF